Below, one TCR beta chain is given with its context. The antigen is undetermined. The entry originates in a study of radiotherapy plus CTLA-4 blockade in lung cancer. Study-wide background: Disease control was present in 30% to 40% of patients, and objective responses in around 18%.

The repertoire was sequenced with immunoSEQ multiplex PCR; TCRdb's copy has only in-frame clones and lacks some. The repertoire holds some 18,000 clones, about 82% seen once, with roughly a quarter in the top ten. Germline assignment: CDR1 SGHRS and CDR2 YFSETQ. J lost 11 bases, V lost 7 bases, and 5 bases had no gene match. This CDR3 is built from 13 residues. Notes on the study in general: Radiotherapy with ipilimumab was followed by blood expansion of tumor-derived clones. How blood T cell clones changed early, along with interferon-beta, reportedly forecast response best.

The rearrangement links TRBV5-1 to TRBJ2-1, with 14 bases fitting TRBD2. This specimen consisted of peripheral blood, obtained from a patient treated with radiotherapy plus ipilimumab. The receptor was derived from a human donor with non-small cell lung cancer whose response to radiotherapy plus ipilimumab could not be evaluated. The CDR3 DNA reads TGCGCCAGCGGCGGGACTAGCGGGAGCCAGCAGTTCTTC. Translating gives CASGGTSGSQQFF.